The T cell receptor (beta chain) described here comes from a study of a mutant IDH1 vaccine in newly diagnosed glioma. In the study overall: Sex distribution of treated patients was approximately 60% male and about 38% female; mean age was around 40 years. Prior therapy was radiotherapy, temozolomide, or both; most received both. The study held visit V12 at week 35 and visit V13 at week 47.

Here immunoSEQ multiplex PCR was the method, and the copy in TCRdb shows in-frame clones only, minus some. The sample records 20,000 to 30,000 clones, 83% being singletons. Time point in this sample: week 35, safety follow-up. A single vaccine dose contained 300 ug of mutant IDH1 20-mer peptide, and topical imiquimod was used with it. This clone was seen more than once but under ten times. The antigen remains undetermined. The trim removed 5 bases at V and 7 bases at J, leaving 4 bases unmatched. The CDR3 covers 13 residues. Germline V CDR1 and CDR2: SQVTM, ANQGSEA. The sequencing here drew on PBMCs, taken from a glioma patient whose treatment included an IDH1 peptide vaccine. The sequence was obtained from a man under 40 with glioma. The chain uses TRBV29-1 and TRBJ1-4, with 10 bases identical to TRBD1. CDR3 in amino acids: CSVQGTGVEKLFF. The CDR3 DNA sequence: TGCAGCGTTCAGGGGACAGGGGTTGAAAAACTGTTTTTT.